The following is a TCR beta chain sequence with its context. The record originates from a study of blood T cell repertoires in COVID-19. The method was immunoSEQ multiplex PCR; TCRdb's version includes in-frame clones alone and lacks a portion of them. The sample includes a few hundred thousand clones, 85% to 90% of them seen just once. The sequenced sample was PBMCs or T cells enriched from blood (not recorded which). This receptor was obtained from a man aged 18 to 35 who had recovered from COVID-19.

DNA for the CDR3: TGTGCCAGCAGCCAAGAGGGCAGATTACCCTACGAGCAGTACTTC. Protein product: CASSQEGRLPYEQYF. The V and J genes are TRBV3-1 (or the pseudogene TRBV3-2) and TRBJ2-7; D unresolved. CDR3 length equals 15 residues. The germline V gene has CDR1 LGHDT and CDR2 YNNKEL (reference sequence). V lost 0 bases and J 2 bases, leaving 11 bases between the germline ends.